The 13 T cell receptor beta chains listed next were all sequenced from one sample in a study of response to subunit inactivated influenza vaccine. TCRdb used MiXCR to reprocess the RT-PCR reads, holding one entry per CDR3 protein. The profile shows fewer than 200,000 distinct CDR3 sequences, about 10% of them singletons. Sequences were derived from non-naive T cells sorted from PBMCs, sampled on the day of vaccination. The receptors come from a man aged 45 to 65 who received an inactivated influenza vaccine.

The chain carries TRBV12-3 or TRBV12-4 and TRBJ1-1; no clear D gene. The CDR3 is made up of 14 amino acids. Trimming pared 5 bases from V and 2 bases from J, leaving 12 bases between. This chain's CDR3 is CASSPLTPNTEAFF. CDR3 nucleotide sequence: TGTGCCAGCAGTCCCCTGACACCAAACACTGAAGCTTTCTTT.

The genes are TRBV7-2 and TRBJ2-2; D is unclear. This CDR3 comprises 16 residues. The germline V and J ends were trimmed by 1 base and 5 bases, with 14 bases remaining between them. Germline V gene data show CDR1 as SGHTA and CDR2 as FQGNSA. The CDR3, as DNA: TGTGCCAGCAGCTTAGGTGGGCGACCCGGGACCGGGGAGCTGTTTTTT. This sequence encodes CASSLGGRPGTGELFF. The full variable domain, its missing parts supplied by reference TRBV7-2 and TRBJ2-2, is GAGVSQSPSNKVTEKGKDVELRCDPISGHTALYWYRQSLGQGLEFLIYFQGNSAPDKSGLPSDRFSAERTGGSVSTLTIQRTQQEDSAVYLCASSLGGRPGTGELFFGEGSRLTVL.

This chain links TRBV19 with TRBJ2-6; D ambiguous. This CDR3 has 17 amino acids. CDR1 and CDR2 from the germline V gene are LNHDA and SQIVND (reference sequence). Trimming cost V 6 bases and J 4 bases, with 19 bases left between them. CDR3 sequence: CASRHKPRSLGANVLTF. The CDR3 DNA sequence: TGTGCCAGTAGACACAAACCCCGCAGTTTGGGGGCCAACGTCCTGACTTTC.

This clonotype was seen more than once but under ten times. This chain joins TRBV3-1 and TRBJ2-7, with TRBD2 matching over 8 bases. Germline CDR1 and CDR2: LGHDT and YNNKEL (reference sequence). This CDR3 contains 15 residues. The J segment lost 4 bases and the V segment lost 2 bases, leaving 7 bases of the junction unmatched. CDR3 residues: CASSQTQRGPYEQYF. The CDR3 nucleotides read TGTGCCAGCAGCCAAACCCAGCGGGGGCCATACGAGCAGTACTTC.

Here the CDR3 DNA reads TGCAGCCTCCACGCGGGGGGACAAGAGACCCAGTACTTC. Translated, it gives CSLHAGGQETQYF. The rearrangement uses TRBV20-1 and TRBJ2-5; TRBD2 agrees at 8 bases. The germline V gene encodes CDR1 DFQATT and CDR2 SNEGSKA (reference sequence). The CDR3 contains 13 residues.

This sequence joins TRBV7-2 and TRBJ1-5; D might be TRBD1 (5 bases). Germline-derived CDR1 and CDR2 are SGHTA and FQGNSA. The CDR3 runs to 15 residues. V shed 6 bases and J shed 7 bases, with 19 bases lying between them. In DNA, the CDR3 is TGTGCCAGCAGTTCTCAAACAGGTCCGGGACAGCCCCAGCATTTT. It codes for CASSSQTGPGQPQHF. Based on the CDR3 plus reference TRBV7-2 and TRBJ1-5, the full variable domain is GAGVSQSPSNKVTEKGKDVELRCDPISGHTALYWYRQSLGQGLEFLIYFQGNSAPDKSGLPSDRFSAERTGGSVSTLTIQRTQQEDSAVYLCASSSQTGPGQPQHFGDGTRLSIL.

This rearrangement joins TRBV4-1 to TRBJ2-1; 8 bases align to TRBD2. The CDR3 runs to 16 residues. Per germline, CDR1 MGHRA and CDR2 YSYEKL. The V segment lost 2 bases and the J segment 4 bases; nucleotides outside the gene matches: 7. The chain's CDR3 is CASSQPRLASYNEQFF. Written as DNA, the CDR3 is TGCGCCAGCAGCCAACCCCGACTAGCGAGTTACAATGAGCAGTTCTTC.

The chain uses TRBV4-3 and TRBJ2-2; 10 nucleotides align to TRBD1. There are 15 residues in the CDR3. Trimming took 4 bases from V and 5 from J; bases not matched to a gene: 4. Germline V gives CDR1 LGHNA, CDR2 YSLEER. The CDR3 here is CASSRDRGYTGELFF. The CDR3, as DNA: TGCGCCAGCAGCCGGGACAGGGGATATACCGGGGAGCTGTTTTTT.

This clonotype has more than one count but fewer than ten. The chain couples TRBV28 to TRBJ2-3, with TRBD2 identical over 15 bases. The V and J ends lost 4 bases and 10 bases, in that order; junction bases with no gene match: 15. CDR1 is MDHEN and CDR2 is SYDVKM in the germline V gene. The CDR3 spans 18 residues. Here the CDR3 reads CASSSLRRTSGGASAQYF. The CDR3 DNA sequence: TGTGCCAGCAGTTCTCTACGCCGGACTAGCGGGGGGGCTTCTGCGCAGTATTTT.

The V call is TRBV5-6, the J call TRBJ1-1; D gene unclear. The CDR3 totals 15 residues. V shed 0 bases and J shed 4 bases, with 13 bases lying between them. Germline V gene sequence: CDR1 SGHDT, CDR2 YYEEEE. The chain's CDR3 is CASSLGLAVATEAFF. CDR3 nucleotide sequence: TGTGCCAGCAGCTTGGGATTAGCAGTGGCCACTGAAGCTTTCTTT.

There are a few counts of this clonotype. The rearrangement links TRBV7-2 to TRBJ2-7; possible D gene TRBD2, 6 bases. Germline V gene lookup returns CDR1 SGHTA and CDR2 FQGNSA. The V gene lost 4 bases and the J gene lost 4 bases, with 8 bases spanning the gap. This CDR3 comprises 12 residues. The CDR3 reads CASSSGLYEQYF. The CDR3, as DNA: TGTGCCAGCAGCTCGGGACTGTACGAGCAGTACTTC. Together with reference TRBV7-2 and TRBJ2-7, the CDR3 gives the full variable domain: GAGVSQSPSNKVTEKGKDVELRCDPISGHTALYWYRQSLGQGLEFLIYFQGNSAPDKSGLPSDRFSAERTGGSVSTLTIQRTQQEDSAVYLCASSSGLYEQYFGPGTRLTVT.

There are a few counts of this clonotype. The J gene is TRBJ2-5, the V gene TRBV12-5, with 7 bases matching TRBD1. Germline V gives CDR1 LGHNT, CDR2 FRNRAP. Losses at the gene ends were 1 base for V and 1 base for J; bases not matched to a gene: 0. This CDR3 has 14 residues. The CDR3 DNA reads TGTGCTAGTGGTTTGGACAGGGGCCAAGAGACCCAGTACTTC. It specifies CASGLDRGQETQYF.

This clonotype has more than one count but fewer than ten. The CDR3 DNA reads as TGTGCCAGCAGCCAGCGGGGGGGCCCCACCGGGGAGCTGTTTTTT. Encoded protein: CASSQRGGPTGELFF. The V call is TRBV7-2, the J call TRBJ2-2, with TRBD2 matching 10 bases. Germline CDR1 SGHTA, CDR2 FQGNSA. There are 15 residues in the CDR3. V shed 5 bases, J shed 4 bases, and the junction held 4 bases outside the gene matches. Filled out from reference TRBV7-2 and TRBJ2-2, the complete variable domain reads GAGVSQSPSNKVTEKGKDVELRCDPISGHTALYWYRQSLGQGLEFLIYFQGNSAPDKSGLPSDRFSAERTGGSVSTLTIQRTQQEDSAVYLCASSQRGGPTGELFFGEGSRLTVL.